What follows describes a single TCR beta chain. The data belong to a study of graft-versus-host responses after intestinal transplantation. The length of the CDR3 is 12 residues. The assay was immunoSEQ multiplex PCR, and TCRdb's table has in-frame clones only and misses some. This table has more than 20,000 clones, 80% to 90% appearing once. The chain employs TRBV21-1 and TRBJ1-2. TRBV21-1 is a listed pseudogene. Material: PBMCs, obtained around 460 days after intestinal transplant. The clonotype originates from a human patient who received an intestinal transplant, so some T cells may come from the graft donor. The CDR3 spells CASSKGDYGYTF. The CDR3 bases are TGTGCCAGCAGCAAGGGGGACTATGGCTACACCTTC.